Described below is a single T cell receptor (beta chain) sequence and its context. Germline-derived CDR1 and CDR2 are SGHDT and YYEEEE. This CDR3 spans 18 amino acids. V gave up 2 bases and J gave up 2 bases; unmatched junction bases: 11. The source of the sample is a study of blood T cell repertoires in COVID-19. Study in general: Specimens from acute and convalescent COVID-19 originated in the United States, Italy and Spain. T cells, B-cell-depleted T cells, or PBMCs provided the cDNA or gDNA that served as material.

As processed by the authors: The assay estimated nucleated cells by amplifying reference gene primers. The table came from immunoSEQ multiplex PCR; TCRdb's copy has only in-frame clones and leaves some out. V and J calls and clone size are those listed in that table; D and trimming were worked out from the DNA. The sample consists of roughly 200,000 clones, approximately 89% of them appearing once. The sample comprised peripheral blood. This chain joins TRBV5-6 and TRBJ2-3; 10 positions agree with TRBD2. This clonotype was obtained from an older woman with acute or convalescent COVID-19. The DNA of the CDR3 is TGTGCCAGCAGCTTAGCGTCAGCGGGAGGGCCAAACACAGATACGCAGTATTTT. This gives the protein CASSLASAGGPNTDTQYF.